This T cell receptor beta chain emerged from a study of blood T cell repertoires in COVID-19 (dated by TCRdb to the early 2020s). For context, the study as a whole: The collaborator samples originated in the United States, Italy and Spain and spanned the acute and convalescent phases of COVID-19. The prospective study material was composed of cDNA or gDNA derived from T cells, B-cell-depleted T cells, or PBMCs. Subjects who had been exposed to COVID-19, were actively infected with it, or had recovered from it provided the deeply sampled blood TCRbeta repertoires that made up the dataset. The repertoires were released in a freely available public database intended as a resource for research on the immune response to SARS-CoV-2. The samples were drawn from the first 160 participants of the ongoing ImmuneRACE study and from 1,254 subjects provided by 6 global collaborators. Nearly every sample came with metadata listing a de-identified subject ID, COVID-19 status, age in years and sex. Where available, HLA class I and class II types were taken from metadata supplied by the sample provider and were not determined by assay-based typing. The paper's findings and limits, for the study overall: How much clinical and demographic metadata was included differed by source and by participant, and the metadata was provided uncurated.

TCRbeta CDR3 regions were amplified from genomic DNA by means of the immunoSEQ Assay, a bias-controlled multiplex PCR. Per the original workflow: Nucleated cell counts per sample were estimated from amplification of reference gene primers within the assay. To quantify the absolute abundance of each unique TCRbeta CDR3 rearrangement, sequence reads were collapsed and filtered. For each sample, productive Simpson clonality was calculated as the square root of Simpson's diversity index across productive rearrangements. TCRdb mirrors the immuneACCESS table, restricted to in-frame sequences. Some clones are absent from its copies; in checked studies, under half trace to an unresolved V gene, and the reason for the others is unknown. That table supplies the V and J calls and clone size; D and trimming were determined from the DNA. The sample profile shows some 350,000 clones; around nine tenths of them were found once. The leading ten clones occupy 5% of the sample.

The CDR3 runs 15 residues from the cysteine to the phenylalanine. Solely the CDR3 DNA is kept, with 45 bases framed from the first base. The germline V gene specifies LGHNA as CDR1 and YNFKEQ as CDR2. V is cut back by 2 bases and J by 2 bases, with 3 bases in the junction unmatched. Concerning this clone: Its antigen is unknown. No much larger clone exists at a distance of one base, and base qualities are not known.

Participants in the prospective study were enrolled through a virtual design, were aged roughly 18 to 90 years, and lived in roughly 24 United States geographic areas. In the prospective study, participants were assigned to cohorts based on the clinical history participants reported in a screening survey and a study questionnaire. ImmuneRACE Cohort 3 recovered participants were defined by two consecutive negative NP/OP PCR tests, healthcare professional clearance, or symptom resolution. Each participant in the prospective study had whole blood, serum and a nasopharyngeal or oropharyngeal swab collected by mobile phlebotomists. Participants in the prospective study had the option to provide additional blood draws and questionnaires over a roughly 2-month period. Prospective study blood samples were shipped either frozen or at room temperature before DNA extraction.

Sequenced material: PBMCs or T cells enriched from blood (not recorded which). The chain joins TRBV4-2 to TRBJ2-3, with 8 bases in between that match TRBD2. The receptor's source is a man aged 30-40 years who had recovered from COVID-19. The CDR3 region has the sequence CASSQTSGTTDTQYF. The DNA sequence reads TGTGCCAGCAGCCAAACTAGCGGAACCACAGATACGCAGTATTTT.